The clone carrying this T cell receptor (beta chain) has a handful of counts. The antigen is undetermined. The germline CDR1 and CDR2 sequences are SGHRS and YFSETQ. The CDR3 runs 14 residues. V was trimmed by 4 bases and J by 5 bases, leaving 15 bases between them. These data are taken from a study of T cell repertoires in cytomegalovirus infection. Study at large: It was recently identified HLA-C-restricted and well-studied HLA-B-restricted CMV epitopes that the study used. Indications came from public TCR beta signatures; they pointed to CMV infection and to a matching HLA type.

Via MiXCR, TCRdb re-called the reads, giving one row per CDR3 protein. The sample lists about 920,000 distinct CDR3 sequences; less than 40% were seen once. Regarding the study as a whole: Summed frequency of shared TCR beta families picked out CMV carriers who also had the relevant HLA.

The sequence came from a human donor in good health (CMV status not recorded). Some clones in this sample may be carry-over from other donors' samples. This specimen consisted of cultured CD8+ T cells from PBMCs, obtained from culture after CMV antigen stimulation. The genes are TRBV5-1 and TRBJ1-2; a weak D match, TRBD1 (6 bases). CDR3 region: CASSTDSRRYGYTF. For the CDR3, the DNA is TGCGCCAGCAGCACGGACAGCCGGAGGTATGGCTACACCTTC.